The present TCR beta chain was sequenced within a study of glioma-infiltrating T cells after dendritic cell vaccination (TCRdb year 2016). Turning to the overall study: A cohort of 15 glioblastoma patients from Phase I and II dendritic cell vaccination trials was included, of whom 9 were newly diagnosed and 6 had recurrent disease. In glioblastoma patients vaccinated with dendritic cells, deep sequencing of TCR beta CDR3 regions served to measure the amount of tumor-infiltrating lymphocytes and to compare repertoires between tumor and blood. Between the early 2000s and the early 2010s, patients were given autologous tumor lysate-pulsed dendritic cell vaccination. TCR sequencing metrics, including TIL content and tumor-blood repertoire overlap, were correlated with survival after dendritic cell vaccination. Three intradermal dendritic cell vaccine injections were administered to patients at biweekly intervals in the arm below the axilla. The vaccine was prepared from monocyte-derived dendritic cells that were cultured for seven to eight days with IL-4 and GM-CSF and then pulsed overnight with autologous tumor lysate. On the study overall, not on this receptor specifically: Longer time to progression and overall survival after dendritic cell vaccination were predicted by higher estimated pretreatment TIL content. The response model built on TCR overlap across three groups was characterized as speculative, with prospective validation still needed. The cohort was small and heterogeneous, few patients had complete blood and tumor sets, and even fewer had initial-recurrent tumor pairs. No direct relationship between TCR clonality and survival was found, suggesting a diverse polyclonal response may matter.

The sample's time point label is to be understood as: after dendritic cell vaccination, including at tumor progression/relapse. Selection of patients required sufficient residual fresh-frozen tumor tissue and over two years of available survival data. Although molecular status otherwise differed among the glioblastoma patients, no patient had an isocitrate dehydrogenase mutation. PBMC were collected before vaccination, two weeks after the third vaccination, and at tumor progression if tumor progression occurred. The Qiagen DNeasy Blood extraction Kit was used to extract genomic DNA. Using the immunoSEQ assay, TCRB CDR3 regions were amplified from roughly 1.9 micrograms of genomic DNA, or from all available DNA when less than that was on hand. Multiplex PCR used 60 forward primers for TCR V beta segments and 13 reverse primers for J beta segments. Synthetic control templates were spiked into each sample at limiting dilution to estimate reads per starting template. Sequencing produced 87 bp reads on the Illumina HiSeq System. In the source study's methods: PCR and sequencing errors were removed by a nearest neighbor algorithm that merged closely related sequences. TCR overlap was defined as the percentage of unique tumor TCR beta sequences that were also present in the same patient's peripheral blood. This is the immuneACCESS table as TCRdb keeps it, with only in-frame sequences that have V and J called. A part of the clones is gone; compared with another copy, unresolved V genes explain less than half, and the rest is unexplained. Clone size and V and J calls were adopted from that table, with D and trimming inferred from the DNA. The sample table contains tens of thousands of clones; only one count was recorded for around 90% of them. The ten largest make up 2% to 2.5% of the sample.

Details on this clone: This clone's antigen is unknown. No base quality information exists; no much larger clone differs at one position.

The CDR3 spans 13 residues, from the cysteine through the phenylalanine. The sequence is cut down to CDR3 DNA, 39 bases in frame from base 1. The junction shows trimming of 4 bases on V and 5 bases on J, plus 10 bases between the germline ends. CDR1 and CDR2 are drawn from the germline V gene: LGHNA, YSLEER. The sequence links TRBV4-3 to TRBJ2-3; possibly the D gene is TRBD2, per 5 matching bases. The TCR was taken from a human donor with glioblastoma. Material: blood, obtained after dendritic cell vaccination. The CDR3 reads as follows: CASSRWAGDTQYF. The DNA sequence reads TGCGCCAGCAGCCGGTGGGCGGGAGATACGCAGTATTTT.